The 3 T cell receptor beta chains listed next were all sequenced from one sample in a study of blood T cell repertoires in COVID-19. Using immunoSEQ multiplex PCR, the repertoire was profiled, and TCRdb retains in-frame clones only, with some absent. The data contain tens of thousands of clones, about 80% of them singletons. The sequencing sample was made of peripheral blood. The receptors were gathered from a man aged 50-59 years with COVID-19, enrolled during active disease.

This chain uses TRBV7-2 with TRBJ2-7; the D gene is possibly TRBD1 (6 bases). V lost 1 base and J 2 bases, leaving 12 bases between the germline ends. Germline-derived CDR1 and CDR2 are SGHTA and FQGNSA. The CDR3 is 15 amino acids. CDR3 sequence (DNA): TGTGCCAGCAGCTTAGACACAGGGCTTGCCTACGAGCAGTACTTC. Translated: CASSLDTGLAYEQYF.

The V and J genes are TRBV6-2 or TRBV6-3 and TRBJ1-1, with D uncertain. The germline V gene has CDR1 MNHEY and CDR2 SVGEGT. The CDR3 is 15 residues long. The V gene lost 5 bases and the J gene lost 0 bases, with 13 bases spanning the gap. The chain's CDR3 is CASSLPGFMNTEAFF. The CDR3 nucleotides are TGTGCCAGCAGTCTTCCGGGATTCATGAACACTGAAGCTTTCTTT.

The sample holds one count of this clone. The chain joins TRBV29-1 to TRBJ2-6; 11 bases map to TRBD1. This CDR3 has 15 amino acids. With V trimmed by 6 bases and J by 2 bases, 3 bases remained unmatched. CDR1 is SQVTM and CDR2 is ANQGSEA in the germline V gene. As DNA, the CDR3 is TGCAGCGTAGGACAGGGGGCAGCTGGGGCCAACGTCCTGACTTTC. Amino acid sequence: CSVGQGAAGANVLTF. The full variable domain, with the rest looked up from reference TRBV29-1 and TRBJ2-6, is SAVISQKPSRDICQRGTSLTIQCQVDSQVTMMFWYRQQPGQSLTLIATANQGSEATYESGFVIDKFPISRPNLTFSTLTVSNMSPEDSSIYLCSVGQGAAGANVLTFGAGSRLTVL.